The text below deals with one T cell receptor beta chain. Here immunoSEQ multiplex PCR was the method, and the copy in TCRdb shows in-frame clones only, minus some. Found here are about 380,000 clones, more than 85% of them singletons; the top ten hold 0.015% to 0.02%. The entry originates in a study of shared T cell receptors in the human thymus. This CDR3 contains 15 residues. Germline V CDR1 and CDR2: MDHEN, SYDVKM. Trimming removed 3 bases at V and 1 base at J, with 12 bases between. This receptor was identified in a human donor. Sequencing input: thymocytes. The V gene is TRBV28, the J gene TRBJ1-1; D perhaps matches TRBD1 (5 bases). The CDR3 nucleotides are TGTGCCAGCAGTTTGGGTGGGACGGGGAACACTGAAGCTTTCTTT. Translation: CASSLGGTGNTEAFF.